The 18 T cell receptor beta chains below were found in one sample sequenced in a study of cytomegalovirus exposure and HLA in healthy donors. The PCR employed 60 Vbeta primers together with 13 Jbeta primers. Assay used: immunoSEQ multiplex PCR; TCRdb lists only in-frame clones, some missing. The sample carries around 110,000 clones, more than 70% recorded once. The material sequenced was PBMCs. Receptors originate from a man between 40 and 49 years old in good health and CMV-seronegative.

CDR3 in amino acids: CASKRGGGDSTDTQYF. CDR3 sequence (DNA): TGTGCCAGCAAAAGAGGCGGGGGGGACAGCACAGATACGCAGTATTTT. The chain recombines TRBV6-6 with TRBJ2-3, with 9 bases aligning to TRBD2. The V segment lost 7 bases and the J segment 0 bases; nucleotides outside the gene matches: 8. Germline V CDR1 and CDR2: MNHNY, SVGAGI (reference sequence). The CDR3 is made up of 16 amino acids.

V gene TRBV9 combines with J gene TRBJ2-2, with a tentative D call TRBD2 (5 bases). The V gene's germline CDR1 is SGDLS and CDR2 YYNGEE. Trimming pared 3 bases from V and 0 bases from J, leaving 9 bases between. The CDR3 totals 15 residues. CDR3 bases: TGTGCCAGCAGCGCAGGACTGGCGAACACCGGGGAGCTGTTTTTT. It encodes CASSAGLANTGELFF.

The rearrangement links TRBV7-8 to TRBJ2-7; D is ambiguous. The CDR3 has 15 amino acids. Germline lookup yields CDR1 SGHVS and CDR2 FQNEAQ. The V gene lost 1 base and the J gene lost 2 bases, with 12 bases spanning the gap. The CDR3 DNA is TGTGCCAGCAGCTTAGAATTGGCCGCCCCCTACGAGCAGTACTTC. It is translated as CASSLELAAPYEQYF. Variable domain in full (rest from reference TRBV7-8 and TRBJ2-7): GAGVSQSPRYKVAKRGQDVALRCDPISGHVSLFWYQQALGQGPEFLTYFQNEAQLDKSGLPSDRFFAERPEGSVSTLKIQRTQQEDSAVYLCASSLELAAPYEQYFGPGTRLTVT.

This clone appeared a single time. The CDR3 sequence: CASSRSGTSGFTDTQYF. DNA of the CDR3: TGCGCCAGCAGTCGCTCCGGGACTAGCGGGTTCACAGATACGCAGTATTTT. The chain recombines TRBV5-1 with TRBJ2-3; TRBD2 aligns across 12 bases. The CDR3 is made up of 17 amino acids. The V and J ends lost 5 bases and 2 bases, in that order; junction bases with no gene match: 9. The germline gives CDR1 SGHRS, CDR2 YFSETQ.

With regard to this clone: Different DNA sequences within this sample yield the same CDR3. The rearrangement uses TRBV18 and TRBJ1-1, with D perhaps TRBD1 (6 bases). CDR3 length equals 14 residues. The germline V gene encodes CDR1 KGHSH and CDR2 LQKENI. V was shortened by 3 bases and J by 1 base, with 9 bases between the two germline ends. CDR3 in amino acids: CASSPRGGNTEAFF. The CDR3 DNA follows: TGTGCCAGCTCACCCCGAGGGGGGAACACTGAAGCTTTCTTT.

J is TRBJ1-2 and V is TRBV6-5; the match to TRBD1 covers 8 bases. Germline-derived CDR1 and CDR2 are MNHEY and SVGAGI. After removal of 6 bases from V and 8 bases from J, the junction contained 14 bases not matched to a gene. There are 15 residues in the CDR3. CDR3 nucleotide sequence: TGTGCCAGCAGCCGAGGACAGGGAGGGACGAGAGGCTACACCTTC. Translated, it gives CASSRGQGGTRGYTF.

This clone was detected once. The chain carries TRBV20-1 and TRBJ1-1; D is uncertain. This CDR3 comprises 11 residues. Germline V gene data show CDR1 as DFQATT and CDR2 as SNEGSKA (reference sequence). Trimming pared 3 bases from V and 4 bases from J, leaving 6 bases between. Here the CDR3 DNA reads TGCAGTGCTAGTTTCCGCACTGAAGCTTTCTTT. Amino acids: CSASFRTEAFF.

This clone was seen a few times. The genes are TRBV5-1 and TRBJ2-1; TRBD1 aligns across 9 bases. The junction had 4 bases not matched to a gene; V was cut back by 0 bases and J by 3 bases. Germline V gene sequence: CDR1 SGHRS, CDR2 YFSETQ. This CDR3 is 16 amino acids long. The CDR3 region has the DNA TGCGCCAGCAGCTTGGAGGGACAGGGAATCTACAATGAGCAGTTCTTC. Protein product: CASSLEGQGIYNEQFF.

The CDR3 protein is CASSLASGGSYEQYF. The DNA for the CDR3 is TGTGCCAGCAGCTTAGCTAGCGGGGGCTCCTACGAGCAGTACTTC. This chain uses TRBV7-9 with TRBJ2-7, with 9 bases that match TRBD2. The J segment lost 0 bases and the V segment lost 0 bases, leaving 0 bases of the junction unmatched. CDR3 length: 15 amino acids. Per germline, CDR1 SEHNR and CDR2 FQNEAQ (reference sequence).

V usage is TRBV6-5 and J usage is TRBJ1-1, with TRBD1 as a possible D gene (6 bases). The V gene's germline CDR1 is MNHEY and CDR2 SVGAGI. This CDR3 spans 16 amino acids. Trimming removed 0 bases at V and 1 base at J, with 12 bases between. CDR3 amino acids: CASSYSNQGQNTEAFF. The CDR3 bases are TGTGCCAGCAGTTACTCGAATCAGGGGCAGAACACTGAAGCTTTCTTT.

The chain recombines TRBV5-1 with TRBJ2-5, with TRBD1 matching 9 bases. The V segment lost 4 bases and the J segment 5 bases; nucleotides outside the gene matches: 9. Germline V lookup: CDR1 SGHRS, CDR2 YFSETQ. This CDR3 region has 15 residues. The CDR3 spells CASSPGTGRWETQYF. The CDR3 DNA is TGCGCCAGCAGCCCAGGGACAGGGAGGTGGGAGACCCAGTACTTC.

The chain links TRBV5-1 to TRBJ1-1, with D hard to call. V was cut by 5 bases and J by 1 base, with 15 bases left in between. CDR3 length: 15 residues. CDR1 is SGHRS and CDR2 is YFSETQ in the germline V gene. CDR3 DNA: TGCGCCAGCAGAGCCCTCACCGCCGCGAACACTGAAGCTTTCTTT. Amino acid sequence: CASRALTAANTEAFF.

This chain links TRBV5-1 with TRBJ2-5; D perhaps matches TRBD2 (5 bases). The J call is in doubt because the DNA end fits TRBJ2-7 better. This CDR3 spans 14 amino acids. Germline assignment: CDR1 SGHRS and CDR2 YFSETQ. Written as DNA, the CDR3 is TGCGCCAGCAGCTTTACGGCGGAGGCCTACGAGCAGTACTTC. Protein product: CASSFTAEAYEQYF.

This clone was seen once. The chain is built from TRBV15 and TRBJ2-7, with 9 bases matching TRBD1. The CDR3 is 14 residues long. The ends lost 5 bases at V and 5 bases at J; junction bases unmatched: 7. CDR1 is LNHNV, CDR2 YYDKDF, per germline (reference sequence). CDR3 in DNA: TGTGCCACCAGCGGATGGACAGGGGTCCACGAGCAGTACTTC. As protein: CATSGWTGVHEQYF. Drawing the rest from reference TRBV15 and TRBJ2-7, the complete variable domain is DAMVIQNPRYQVTQFGKPVTLSCSQTLNHNVMYWYQQKSSQAPKLLFHYYDKDFNNEADTPDNFQSRRPNTSFCFLDIRSPGLGDTAMYLCATSGWTGVHEQYFGPGTRLTVT.

The sample holds one count of this clone. The V and J genes are TRBV5-1 and TRBJ2-7; the match to TRBD2 covers 10 bases. The trim removed 0 bases at V and 8 bases at J, leaving 5 bases unmatched. The CDR3 is made up of 14 amino acids. Germline CDR1 reads SGHRS; CDR2 reads YFSETQ. CDR3 residues: CASSLGTSGDKQYF. CDR3 DNA sequence: TGCGCCAGCAGCTTGGGCACTAGCGGGGACAAGCAGTACTTC.

The J gene is TRBJ2-3, the V gene TRBV25-1; 9 nucleotides agree with TRBD1. This CDR3 has 14 residues. V lost 10 bases and J lost 5; bases outside the gene matches: 10. Germline loops: CDR1 MGHDK, CDR2 SYGVNS. CDR3 sequence: CATHRGQGKDTQYF. CDR3 in DNA: TGTGCCACCCACAGGGGGCAGGGGAAAGATACGCAGTATTTT.

V usage is TRBV2 and J usage is TRBJ1-3; D gene ambiguous. The CDR3 length is 16 residues. Germline CDR1 and CDR2: SNHLY and FYNNEI. V was cut by 2 bases and J by 1 base, with 12 bases left in between. In DNA form, the CDR3 reads TGTGCCAGCAGTGAAAACCTCCCGGGTTCTGGAAACACCATATATTTT. Its translation: CASSENLPGSGNTIYF.

CDR3 sequence reads: CASRDTGSDTQYF. The CDR3 DNA reads as TGTGCCAGCAGAGACACAGGGAGTGATACGCAGTATTTT. J is TRBJ2-3 and V is TRBV6-5, with a tentative D call TRBD1 (6 bases). V was trimmed by 6 bases and J by 6 bases, leaving 13 bases between them. The CDR3 loop spans 13 amino acids. CDR1 and CDR2 from the germline V gene are MNHEY and SVGAGI.